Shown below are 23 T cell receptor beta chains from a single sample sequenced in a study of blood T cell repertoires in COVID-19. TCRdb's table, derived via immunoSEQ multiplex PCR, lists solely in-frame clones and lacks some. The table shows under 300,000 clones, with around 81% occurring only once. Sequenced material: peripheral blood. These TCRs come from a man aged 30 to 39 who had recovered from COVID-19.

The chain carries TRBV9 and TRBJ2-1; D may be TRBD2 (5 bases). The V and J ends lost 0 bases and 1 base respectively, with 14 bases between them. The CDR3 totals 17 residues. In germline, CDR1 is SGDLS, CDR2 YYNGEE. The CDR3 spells CASSVERLAGSYNEQFF. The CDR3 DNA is TGTGCCAGCAGCGTAGAGAGGCTAGCTGGATCCTACAATGAGCAGTTCTTC.

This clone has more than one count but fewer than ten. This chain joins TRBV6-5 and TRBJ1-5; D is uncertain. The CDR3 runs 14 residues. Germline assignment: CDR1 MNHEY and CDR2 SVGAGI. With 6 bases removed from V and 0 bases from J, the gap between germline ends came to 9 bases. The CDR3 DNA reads TGTGCCAGCAGCCAACAGATTAGCAATCAGCCCCAGCATTTT. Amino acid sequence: CASSQQISNQPQHF.

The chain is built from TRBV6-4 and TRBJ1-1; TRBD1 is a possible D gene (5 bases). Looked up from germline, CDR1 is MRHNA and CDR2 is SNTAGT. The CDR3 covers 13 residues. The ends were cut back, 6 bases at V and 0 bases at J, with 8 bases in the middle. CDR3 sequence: CASSREMNTEAFF. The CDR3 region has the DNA TGTGCCAGCAGCAGGGAAATGAACACTGAAGCTTTCTTT.

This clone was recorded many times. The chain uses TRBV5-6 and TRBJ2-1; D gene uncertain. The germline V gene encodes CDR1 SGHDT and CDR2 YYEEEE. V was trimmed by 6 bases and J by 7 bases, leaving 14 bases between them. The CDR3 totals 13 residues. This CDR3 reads CASTTGWANEQFF. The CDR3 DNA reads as TGTGCCAGCACCACTGGGTGGGCAAATGAGCAGTTCTTC.

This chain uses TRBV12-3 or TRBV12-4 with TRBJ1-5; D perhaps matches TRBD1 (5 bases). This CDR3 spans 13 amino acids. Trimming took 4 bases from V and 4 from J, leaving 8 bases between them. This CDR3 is CASSWKGNQPQHF. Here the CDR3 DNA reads TGTGCCAGCAGTTGGAAGGGGAATCAGCCCCAGCATTTT.

The CDR3 nucleotides are TGTGCCATCAGTGAGACAGGGAAGAGGGATTCACCCCTCCACTTT. Its translation is CAISETGKRDSPLHF. This chain joins TRBV10-3 and TRBJ1-6; the D gene is possibly TRBD1 (6 bases). Germline CDR1 ENHRY, CDR2 SYGVKD. The V and J ends lost 2 bases and 8 bases respectively, with 13 bases between them. This CDR3 spans 15 amino acids.

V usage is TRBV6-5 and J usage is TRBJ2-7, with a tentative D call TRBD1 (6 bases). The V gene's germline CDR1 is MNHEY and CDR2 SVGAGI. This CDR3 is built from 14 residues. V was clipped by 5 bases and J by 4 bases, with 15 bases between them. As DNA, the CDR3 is TGTGCCAGCAGTCGGGGTAGTGGACAGTACGAGCAGTACGTC. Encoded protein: CASSRGSGQYEQYV.

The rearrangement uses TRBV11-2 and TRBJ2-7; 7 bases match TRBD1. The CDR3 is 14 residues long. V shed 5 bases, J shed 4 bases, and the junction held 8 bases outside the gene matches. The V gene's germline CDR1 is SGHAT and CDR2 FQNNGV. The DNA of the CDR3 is TGTGCCAGCAGCAGACAGGGTTTACGGTACGAGCAGTACTTC. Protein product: CASSRQGLRYEQYF.

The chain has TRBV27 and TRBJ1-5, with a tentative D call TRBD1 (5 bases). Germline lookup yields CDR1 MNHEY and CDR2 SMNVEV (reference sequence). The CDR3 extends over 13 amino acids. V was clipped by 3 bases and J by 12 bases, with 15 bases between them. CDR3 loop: CASSFVPRGIQHF. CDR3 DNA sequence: TGTGCCAGCAGTTTTGTCCCTAGGGGTATCCAGCATTTT.

The CDR3 loop reads CASSDGGGLDTQYF. In nucleotides, the CDR3 is TGTGCCAGCAGTGACGGCGGGGGCTTAGATACGCAGTATTTT. The chain links TRBV2 to TRBJ2-3; TRBD2 is a possible D gene (7 bases). Germline values: CDR1 SNHLY, CDR2 FYNNEI. This CDR3 is built from 14 residues. The V end was cut by 3 bases, the J end by 5 bases, with 12 bases between.

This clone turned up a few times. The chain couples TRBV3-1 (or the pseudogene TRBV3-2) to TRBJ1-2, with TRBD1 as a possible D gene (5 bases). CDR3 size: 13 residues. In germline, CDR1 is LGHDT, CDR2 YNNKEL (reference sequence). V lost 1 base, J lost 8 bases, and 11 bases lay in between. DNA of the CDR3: TGTGCCAGCAGCCAAGGGCAGCGGGACGGCTACACCTTC. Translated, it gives CASSQGQRDGYTF.

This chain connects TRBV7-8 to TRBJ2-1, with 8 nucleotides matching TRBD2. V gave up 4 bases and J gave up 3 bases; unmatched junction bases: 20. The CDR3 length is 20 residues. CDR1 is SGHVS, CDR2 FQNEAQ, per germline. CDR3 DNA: TGTGCCAGCAGCTCACCCCTCCCCGACACGGGGGGGAGTAGCTACAATGAGCAGTTCTTC. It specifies CASSSPLPDTGGSSYNEQFF.

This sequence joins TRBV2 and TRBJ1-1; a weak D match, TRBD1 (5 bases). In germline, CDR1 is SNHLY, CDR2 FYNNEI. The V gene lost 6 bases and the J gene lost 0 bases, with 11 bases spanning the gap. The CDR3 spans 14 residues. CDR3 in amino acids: CASSSGGMNTEAFF. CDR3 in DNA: TGTGCCAGCAGCAGTGGGGGGATGAACACTGAAGCTTTCTTT.

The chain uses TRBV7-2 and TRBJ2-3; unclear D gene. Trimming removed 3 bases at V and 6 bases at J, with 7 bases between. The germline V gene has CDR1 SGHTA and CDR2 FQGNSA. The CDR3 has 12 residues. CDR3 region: CASSFYSDTQYF. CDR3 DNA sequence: TGTGCCAGCAGCTTTTATTCGGATACGCAGTATTTT.

CDR3 protein: CASSLSGFTGELFF. The DNA for the CDR3 is TGTGCCAGCAGCTTATCAGGGTTCACCGGGGAGCTGTTTTTT. The rearrangement links TRBV7-9 to TRBJ2-2; D perhaps matches TRBD1 (5 bases). CDR3 length: 14 amino acids. The V gene lost 2 bases and the J gene lost 4 bases, with 8 bases spanning the gap. The germline CDR1 and CDR2 sequences are SEHNR and FQNEAQ (reference sequence).

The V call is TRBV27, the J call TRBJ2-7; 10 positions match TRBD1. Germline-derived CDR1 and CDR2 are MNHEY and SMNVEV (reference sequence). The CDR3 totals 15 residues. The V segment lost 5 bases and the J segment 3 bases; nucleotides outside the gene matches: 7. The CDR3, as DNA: TGTGCCAGCAGTGCGACCGGGACAGGGGTCTACGAGCAGTACTTC. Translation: CASSATGTGVYEQYF.

The CDR3 DNA reads TGTGCCAGTAGTACCGGACTAGCGGGGGCAGATACGCAGTATTTT. Protein sequence: CASSTGLAGADTQYF. The V gene is TRBV19, the J gene TRBJ2-3; 13 bases line up with TRBD2. The ends lost 4 bases at V and 4 bases at J; junction bases unmatched: 2. Per germline, CDR1 LNHDA and CDR2 SQIVND (reference sequence). The CDR3 spans 15 residues.

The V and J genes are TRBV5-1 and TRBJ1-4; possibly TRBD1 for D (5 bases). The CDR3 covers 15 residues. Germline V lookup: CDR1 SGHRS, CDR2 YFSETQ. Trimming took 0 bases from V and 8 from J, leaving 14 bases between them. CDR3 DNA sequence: TGCGCCAGCAGCTTGGCCGCCAGGGCGGGAGAAAAACTGTTTTTT. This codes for CASSLAARAGEKLFF.

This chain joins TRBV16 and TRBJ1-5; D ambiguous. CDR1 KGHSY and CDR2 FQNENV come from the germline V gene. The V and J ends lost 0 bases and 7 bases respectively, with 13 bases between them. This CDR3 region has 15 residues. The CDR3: CASSQSRGSGQPQHF. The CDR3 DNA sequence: TGTGCCAGCAGCCAATCTCGAGGGTCGGGGCAGCCCCAGCATTTT. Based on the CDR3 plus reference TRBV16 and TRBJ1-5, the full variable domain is GEEVAQTPKHLVRGEGQKAKLYCAPIKGHSYVFWYQQVLKNEFKFLISFQNENVFDETGMPKERFSAKCLPNSPCSLEIQATKLEDSAVYFCASSQSRGSGQPQHFGDGTRLSIL.

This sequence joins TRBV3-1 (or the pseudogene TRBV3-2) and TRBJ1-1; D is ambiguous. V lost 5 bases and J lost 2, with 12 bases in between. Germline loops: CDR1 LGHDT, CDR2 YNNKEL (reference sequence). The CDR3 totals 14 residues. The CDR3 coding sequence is TGTGCCAGCAGCTCAAGCGGCAGTAACACTGAAGCTTTCTTT. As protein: CASSSSGSNTEAFF.

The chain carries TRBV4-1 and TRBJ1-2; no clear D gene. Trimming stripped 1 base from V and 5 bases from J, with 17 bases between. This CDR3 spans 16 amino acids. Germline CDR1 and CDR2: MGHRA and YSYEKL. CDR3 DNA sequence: TGCGCCAGCAGCCAAGTCGTCCTTTCCGTTCCGTATGGCTACACCTTC. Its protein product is CASSQVVLSVPYGYTF.

The CDR3 loop reads CASSLIWDRVRADTQYF. The CDR3 coding sequence is TGTGCCAGCAGCTTAATCTGGGACAGGGTGAGGGCAGATACGCAGTATTTT. V and J are TRBV7-9 and TRBJ2-3; 9 bases map to TRBD1. CDR1 SEHNR and CDR2 FQNEAQ come from the germline V gene (reference sequence). This CDR3 is built from 17 residues. V shed 2 bases, J shed 4 bases, and the junction held 10 bases outside the gene matches.

The CDR3 region is CASSPEAETQYF. The DNA for the CDR3 is TGTGCCAGCAGCCCAGAGGCGGAGACCCAGTACTTC. The J gene is TRBJ2-5, the V gene TRBV11-2; no reliable D call. Germline V gene sequence: CDR1 SGHAT, CDR2 FQNNGV. The CDR3 consists of 12 residues. Trimming took off 5 bases at V and 5 bases at J, with 9 bases between the two ends.